This TCR beta chain was observed in a study of T cells in Graves' hyperthyroidism and ophthalmopathy (dated by TCRdb to the late 2010s). A note on the overall study: Peripheral blood was sampled at the time of initial diagnosis, prior to any treatment. A discovery cohort of around 100 patients, 43 with Graves' ophthalmopathy and 57 with stable Graves' hyperthyroidism, was used to find distinguishing TCR V-J signatures. Prospective prediction of ophthalmopathy was tested in an independent validation cohort of some 19 hyperthyroidism patients and 15 to 17 patients who later progressed to ophthalmopathy. The 75 to 100 discovery patients were randomly divided into training and test sets at a 7:3 ratio. In addition, the study compared T-cell repertoires in thyroid tissue and in blood from about six Graves' hyperthyroidism patients. After sampling, hyperthyroidism patients received methimazole starting at 30 mg daily, and ophthalmopathy patients received high-dose intravenous methylprednisolone. TCR Vbeta CDR3 sequencing of 140 or so peripheral blood samples (43 ophthalmopathy, 75 hyperthyroidism and around 17 progressor patients) is reported in the paper. Study-level results and caveats: Most expanded thyroid clonotypes (frequency above 0.001) were also detected in blood, suggesting blood repertoires may reflect thyroid immune responses. In validation, the model predicted progression to ophthalmopathy with approximately 69% sensitivity and less than 75% specificity, a median of approximately 6.5 months before onset. Sample size was not statistically predetermined, and investigators were not blinded to group allocation. A model built on a 13 V-J signature distinguished ophthalmopathy from stable hyperthyroidism, reaching about 88% sensitivity and approximately 83% specificity in cross-validation and 80%/75% in testing.

Stable Graves' hyperthyroidism was defined as no progression to ophthalmopathy during 18 months of follow-up. The hyperthyroidism patients were between 18 and 65 years old and newly diagnosed, with a disease duration of less than 2 months. Any patient with an uncontrolled infection, another autoimmune disease, pregnancy or lactation was excluded. Diagnoses were established on the basis of clinical symptoms, serum thyroxine and TRAb, thyroid ultrasound, and orbital computed tomography. Ficoll-Paque density gradient centrifugation was used to isolate PBMCs from approximately 10 ml of fresh peripheral blood. Trizol reagent was used to extract total RNA, and RNA quality was then checked on an Agilent 2100 Bioanalyzer. V and J are trimmed by 6 bases and 3 bases, and the gene matches miss 6 bases of the junction. The cysteine opens and the phenylalanine closes a CDR3 of 15 amino acids. This entry keeps only the CDR3 DNA: 45 bases, framed from base 1. CDR1 and CDR2 are drawn from the germline V gene: SGHAT, FQNNGV.

In its sample, this clonotype was seen many times. Its binding antigen is unknown. One base away there is no much larger clone; base qualities are not given. The TCR beta CDR3 regions were amplified from the RNA transcripts. The TCR CDR3 was subjected to a first round of RT-PCR using the HTBI primer set and the Qiagen OneStep RT-PCR kit. Libraries were constructed in a second round of multiplex PCR, after which size selection and purification were carried out. Libraries were sequenced paired-end with 100 bp reads on an Illumina HiSeq2000. The paper's data handling went like this. SOAPnuke was used to process the raw data, with reads discarded if the reads contained adapters or uncalled bases, had a mean Phred below 15, or lacked an exact constant-primer or identifier match. COPE v1.2.5 was used to merge the high-quality paired reads, and each unique nucleotide sequence was defined as a clonotype. Clonotypes were aligned to IMGT TRBV, TRBD and TRBJ reference segments using MiTCR v1.1. The analysis included only V-J combinations with a frequency above 0.0001, which together covered 99% to 99.2% of the repertoires. A TCS score was defined as the ratio between F50 (clonal expansion) and ExV (chaos), using BLOSUM62-based TCRdist between CDR3 peptides within each V-J. Welch's t-statistics and random forest reduced around 510 V-J features to about 13, which were used in a naive Bayes classifier (R e1071). The raw public data were reprocessed by TCRdb itself: fastp quality trimming at Q25, MiXCR clonotype calling, in-frame beta chains only. When rows share a CDR3 protein, they turn into one entry using the most common DNA and genes. These V and J calls rely on TCRdb rather than the paper's analysis. Within this sample are approximately 400,000 distinct CDR3 sequences, with roughly 14% of them counted one time only. The biggest ten clones account for around 14% of the sample.

The chain links TRBV11-2 with TRBJ2-2, with 8 bases in between that match TRBD1. Input material: blood. This TCR was recovered from a woman aged 18-29 years with Graves' hyperthyroidism. The encoded CDR3 is CASSSGQVYTGELFF. The sequence in DNA is TGTGCCAGCAGTTCGGGACAGGTATACACCGGGGAGCTGTTTTTT.